A selection of T cell receptor beta chains follows, all from one sample in a study of blood T cell repertoires in COVID-19. The data were produced by immunoSEQ multiplex PCR, yet TCRdb's version contains in-frame clones alone and is incomplete. The sample holds 250,000 to 350,000 clones, about 90% seen once. The source material was peripheral blood. All receptors come from a woman in her twenties or thirties with COVID-19, enrolled during active disease. The CDR3 runs from the conserved cysteine through the conserved F or W. D genes are given only for firm matches. Size is stated for part of the rows, as once, few or many counts, or as a class when the clone is expanded.

-	TRBD2	TRBV7-2	TRBJ2-7	TGTGCCAGCAGCTTAAAACCGGGACTAGAAAGGCGCGAGCAGTACTTC	CASSLKPGLERREQYF
-	TRBD2	TRBV27	TRBJ2-7	TGTGCCAGCAGTCGGACTAGCGGGAGTCTCGAGCAGTACTTC	CASSRTSGSLEQYF
-	-	TRBV5-1	TRBJ2-7	TGCGCCAGCAGCTTGGACGTAGTGTCCCACGAGCAGTACTTC	CASSLDVVSHEQYF
-	-	TRBV3-1/TRBV3-2	TRBJ2-3	TGTGCCAGCAGCCGGGCGGGTCCAGATACGCAGTATTTT	CASSRAGPDTQYF
-	-	TRBV10-1	TRBJ2-5	TGCGCCAGCAGTGAGTCGGGAGGAATCGGGCAAGAGACCCAGTACTTC	CASSESGGIGQETQYF
-	TRBD2	TRBV3-1/TRBV3-2	TRBJ2-7	TGTGCCAGCAGCCAAGGGACTAGCGGGAGGCCTTGGGACGAGCAGTACTTC	CASSQGTSGRPWDEQYF
-	TRBD2	TRBV30	TRBJ2-1	TGTGCCTGGAGTGTAGGACTAGCGGATCGCAATGAGCAGTTCTTC	CAWSVGLADRNEQFF
-	-	TRBV11-2	TRBJ2-3	TGTGCCAGCAGATCCGGAGTTACGCAGTATTTT	CASRSGVTQYF
once	-	TRBV30	TRBJ1-3	TGTGCCTGGGCCCCCGGGATCTCTGGAAACACCATATATTTT	CAWAPGISGNTIYF
-	-	TRBV19	TRBJ1-5	TGTGCCAGTAGTATAGTCGCAGGGGATAGCAATCAGCCCCAGCATTTT	CASSIVAGDSNQPQHF
-	-	TRBV5-1	TRBJ2-7	TGCGCCAGCAGCTTGTCTCCCGGACAAGTGTGGGAGCAGTACTTC	CASSLSPGQVWEQYF
few	-	TRBV6-5	TRBJ1-5	TGTGCCAGCACCCGGGGACTCAATCAGCCCCAGCATTTT	CASTRGLNQPQHF
-	-	TRBV6-2/TRBV6-3	TRBJ2-3	TGTGCCAGCAGTTACTCGAGGAGGGGGCGAAGCACAGATACGCAGTATTTT	CASSYSRRGRSTDTQYF
-	TRBD2	TRBV4-3	TRBJ2-5	TGCGCCAGCAGCCCGTTCGGGGGGGCTTCAGAGACCCAGTACTTC	CASSPFGGASETQYF
once	TRBD2	TRBV5-6	TRBJ2-1	TGTGCCAGCAGCCCGGGACTAGCTCAATCTTCCTACAATGAGCAGTTCTTC	CASSPGLAQSSYNEQFF
-	-	TRBV7-9	TRBJ2-5	TGTGCCAGCAGCCCAGATGGGGGCATGGTTATCCAAGAGACCCAGTACTTC	CASSPDGGMVIQETQYF